The sequence of this T cell receptor (beta chain) was determined in a study of CD8 T cells in ankylosing spondylitis. TCRdb re-analysed the 5' RACE reads in MiXCR, keeping a single row per CDR3 protein. Of about 540,000 distinct CDR3 sequences in the sample, roughly 13% were seen once. To note about this clonotype: Its matching antigen is unknown.

Overall study findings and caveats: Made up of eight highly homologous variants, a TCR beta motif appeared characteristic of ankylosing spondylitis blood. Certain motif variants had earlier been reported in reactive arthritis synovial fluid and blood.

The V end was cut by 0 bases, the J end by 8 bases, with 14 bases between. The CDR3 has 14 residues. Germline V gene lookup returns CDR1 DFQATT and CDR2 SNEGSKA (reference sequence). This TCR was sampled from a male donor with ankylosing spondylitis. The V gene is TRBV20-1, the J gene TRBJ2-1; no firm D call. Material for sequencing was blood, either unsorted or a sorted T cell fraction (not recorded which). CDR3 amino acids: CSARDVHGGDEQFF. The DNA for the CDR3 is TGCAGTGCTAGAGATGTGCACGGCGGCGATGAGCAGTTCTTC.